The T cell receptor beta chain described here comes from a study of vaccination effects on CD4 cells after COVID-19. In the study overall: The second dose preceded post-vaccine samples by a median of 72 days. The study's findings and limits: Missing from the study were early post-infection timepoints, and its convalescent patients were few. Of the vaccine-induced clones from healthy vaccinees, merely 1 of 255 recognized common cold coronaviruses as well.

Clones were read by immunoSEQ multiplex PCR, and TCRdb kept only the in-frame ones, dropping some. Of roughly 59,000 clones in the sample, roughly 80% are singletons; the top ten hold 2%. As concerns this clone: Its antigen is unknown.

The CDR3 is made up of 17 amino acids. J gave up 7 bases and V 3 bases, and 16 bases lay outside the gene matches. Germline V CDR1 and CDR2: SGHVS, FQNEAQ. Ahead of sequencing, the ViraFEST assay grew antigen-specific CD4+ T cells using viral peptide pools. Isolating CD4+ T cells followed more than 9 days of culture. Either the mRNA-1273 or the BNT162b2 vaccine was given to participants as two doses. The source is a human donor who received a COVID-19 vaccine. Specimen: CD4+ T cells from PBMCs cultured with HCoV-OC43 spike peptides, collected after COVID-19 vaccination. Noted subset: HCoV-OC43 spike overlapping peptide pool stimulation. This chain links TRBV7-8 with TRBJ2-7; the match to TRBD1 covers 9 bases. The CDR3 DNA reads TGTGCCAGCAGCTTTGGGACAGGGATGGGGTCCGGGGGTGAGCAGTACGTC. It specifies CASSFGTGMGSGGEQYV.